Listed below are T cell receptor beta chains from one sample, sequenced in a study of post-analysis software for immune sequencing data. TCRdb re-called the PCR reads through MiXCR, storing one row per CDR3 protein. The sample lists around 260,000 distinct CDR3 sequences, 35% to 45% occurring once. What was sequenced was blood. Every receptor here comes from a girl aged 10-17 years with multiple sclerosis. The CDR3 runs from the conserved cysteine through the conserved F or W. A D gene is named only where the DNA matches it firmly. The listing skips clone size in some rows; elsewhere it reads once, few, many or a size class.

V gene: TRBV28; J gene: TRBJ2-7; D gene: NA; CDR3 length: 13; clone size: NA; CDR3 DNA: TGTGCCAGCAGGGCGGGGAGCCCCTACGAGCAGTACTTC; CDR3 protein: CASRAGSPYEQYF
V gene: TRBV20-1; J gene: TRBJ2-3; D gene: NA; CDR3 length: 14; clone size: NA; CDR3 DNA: TGCAGTGCTAGAGATGGCTCTCGCACAGATACGCGGTATTTT; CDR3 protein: CSARDGSRTDTRYF
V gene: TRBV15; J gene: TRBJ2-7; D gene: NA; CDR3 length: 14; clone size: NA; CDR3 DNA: TGTGCCACCAGCAGAGGAAGGGGAAACTACGAGCAGTACTTC; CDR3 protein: CATSRGRGNYEQYF
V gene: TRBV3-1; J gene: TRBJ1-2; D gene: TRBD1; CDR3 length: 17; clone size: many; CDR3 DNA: TGTGCCAGCAGCCCCCGATTCGGGACAGGGGGAGACTATGGCTACACCTTC; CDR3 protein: CASSPRFGTGGDYGYTF
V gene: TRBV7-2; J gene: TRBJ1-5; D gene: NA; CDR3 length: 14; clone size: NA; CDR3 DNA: TGTGCCAGCAGCTCGGCAGCGGGTTACTGGCCCCAGCATTTT; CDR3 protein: CASSSAAGYWPQHF
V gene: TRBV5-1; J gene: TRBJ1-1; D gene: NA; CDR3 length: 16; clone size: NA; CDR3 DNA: TGCGCCAGCAGCTGGGTGGGGGGGCCGGAGGACACTGAAGCTTTCTTT; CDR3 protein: CASSWVGGPEDTEAFF
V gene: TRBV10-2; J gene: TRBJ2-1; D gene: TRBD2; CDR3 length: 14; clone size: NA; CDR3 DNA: TGCGCCAGCAAACCGGGACTAGCGTCTAATGAGCAGTTCTTC; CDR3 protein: CASKPGLASNEQFF
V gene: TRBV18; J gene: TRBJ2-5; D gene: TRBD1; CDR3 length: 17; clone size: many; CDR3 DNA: TGTGCCAGCTCACCACCAAACGGACAGGGGAAGGTGGAGACCCAGTACTTC; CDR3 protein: CASSPPNGQGKVETQYF
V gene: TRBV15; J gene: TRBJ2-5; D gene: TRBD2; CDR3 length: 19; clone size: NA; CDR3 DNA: TGTGCCACCAGAGAGGGAAGACTAGCGGGAGCATGGGCCAAAGAGACCCAGTACTTC; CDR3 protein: CATREGRLAGAWAKETQYF
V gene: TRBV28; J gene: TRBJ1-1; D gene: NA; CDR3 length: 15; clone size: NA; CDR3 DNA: TGTGCCAGCAGTTTACTATCTCGGACGGGCTTCGAAGCTTTCTTT; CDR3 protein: CASSLLSRTGFEAFF
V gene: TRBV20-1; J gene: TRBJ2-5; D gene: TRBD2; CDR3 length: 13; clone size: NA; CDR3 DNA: TGCAGTGCTAGAGTGGCGGGAGGGTCGCTGCAGTACTTC; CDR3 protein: CSARVAGGSLQYF
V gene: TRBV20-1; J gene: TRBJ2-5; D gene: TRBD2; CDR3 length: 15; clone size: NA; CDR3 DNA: TGCAGTGCCAACCGAGGGGCGGGGGGGAGAGAGACCCAGTACTTC; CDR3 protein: CSANRGAGGRETQYF
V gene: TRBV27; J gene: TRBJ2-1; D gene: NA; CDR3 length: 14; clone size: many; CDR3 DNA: TGTGCCAGCAGCCATGGGGGCCTCTACAATGAGCAGTTCTTC; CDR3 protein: CASSHGGLYNEQFF